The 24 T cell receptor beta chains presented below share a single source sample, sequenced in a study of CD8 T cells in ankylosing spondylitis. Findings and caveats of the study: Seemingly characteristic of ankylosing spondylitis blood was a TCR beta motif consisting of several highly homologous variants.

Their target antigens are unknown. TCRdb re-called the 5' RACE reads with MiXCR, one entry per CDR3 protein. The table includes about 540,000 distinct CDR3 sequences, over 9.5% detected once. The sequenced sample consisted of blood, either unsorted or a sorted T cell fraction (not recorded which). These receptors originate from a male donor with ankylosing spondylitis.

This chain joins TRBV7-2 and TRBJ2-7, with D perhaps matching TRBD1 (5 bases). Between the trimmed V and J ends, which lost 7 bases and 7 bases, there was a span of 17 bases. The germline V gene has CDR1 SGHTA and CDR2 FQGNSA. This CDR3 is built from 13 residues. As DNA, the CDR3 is TGTGCCAGCACCTCCGGTGCAGGGTCGGAGCAGTACTTC. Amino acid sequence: CASTSGAGSEQYF.

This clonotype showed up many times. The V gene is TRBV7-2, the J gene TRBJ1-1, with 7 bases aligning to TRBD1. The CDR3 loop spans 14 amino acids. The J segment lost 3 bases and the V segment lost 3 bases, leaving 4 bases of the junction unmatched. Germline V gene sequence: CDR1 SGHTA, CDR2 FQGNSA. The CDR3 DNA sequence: TGTGCCAGCAGCTTCCGACAGGGTGACACTGAAGCTTTCTTT. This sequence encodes CASSFRQGDTEAFF.

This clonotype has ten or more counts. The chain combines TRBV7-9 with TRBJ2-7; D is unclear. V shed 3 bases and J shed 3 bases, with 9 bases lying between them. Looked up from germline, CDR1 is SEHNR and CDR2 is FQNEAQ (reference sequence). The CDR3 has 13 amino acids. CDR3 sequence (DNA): TGTGCCAGCAGCTTGTTTGCCCACTACGAGCAGTACTTC. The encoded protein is CASSLFAHYEQYF.

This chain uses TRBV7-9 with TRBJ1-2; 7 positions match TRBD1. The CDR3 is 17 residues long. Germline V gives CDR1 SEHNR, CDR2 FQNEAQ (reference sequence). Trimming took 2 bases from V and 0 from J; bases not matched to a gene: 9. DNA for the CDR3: TGTGCCAGCAGCTTAACCCCCGGGACAGAAGCTAACTATGGCTACACCTTC. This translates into CASSLTPGTEANYGYTF.

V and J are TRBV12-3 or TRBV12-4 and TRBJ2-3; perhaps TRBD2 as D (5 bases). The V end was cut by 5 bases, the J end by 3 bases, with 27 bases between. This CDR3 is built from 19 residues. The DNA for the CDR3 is TGTGCCAGCAGTCCTGTGGGTTTCTGGACGGGAAGGCGTACAGATACGCAGTATTTT. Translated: CASSPVGFWTGRRTDTQYF.

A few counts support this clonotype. Written as DNA, the CDR3 is TGTGCCAGCAAGGGACCTAACTATGGCTACACCTTC. Its translation is CASKGPNYGYTF. V is TRBV3-1 and J is TRBJ1-2; D may be TRBD1 (5 bases). V dropped 7 bases and J dropped 0 bases, with 6 bases sitting between them. Germline V CDR1 and CDR2: LGHDT, YNNKEL (reference sequence). The CDR3 is 12 amino acids.

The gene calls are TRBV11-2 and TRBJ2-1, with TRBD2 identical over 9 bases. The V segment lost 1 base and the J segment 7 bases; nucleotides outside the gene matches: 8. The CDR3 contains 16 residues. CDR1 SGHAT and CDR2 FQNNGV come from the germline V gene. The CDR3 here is CASSLVSAGGPNEQFF. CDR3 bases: TGTGCCAGCAGCTTAGTTAGTGCGGGAGGGCCGAATGAGCAGTTCTTC.

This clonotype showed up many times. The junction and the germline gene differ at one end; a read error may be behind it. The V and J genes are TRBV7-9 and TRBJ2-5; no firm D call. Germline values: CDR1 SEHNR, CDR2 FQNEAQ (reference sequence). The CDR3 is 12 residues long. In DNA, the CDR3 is TGCGCCAGCAGCTTGGTTCGAGAGACCCAGTACTTC. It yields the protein CASSLVRETQYF.

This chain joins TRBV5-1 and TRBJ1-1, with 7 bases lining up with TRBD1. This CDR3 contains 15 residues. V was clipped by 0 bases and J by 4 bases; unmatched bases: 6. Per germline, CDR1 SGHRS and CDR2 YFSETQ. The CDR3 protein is CASSLVGRGSTEAFF. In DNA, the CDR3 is TGCGCCAGCAGCTTGGTCGGCAGGGGGAGCACTGAAGCTTTCTTT.

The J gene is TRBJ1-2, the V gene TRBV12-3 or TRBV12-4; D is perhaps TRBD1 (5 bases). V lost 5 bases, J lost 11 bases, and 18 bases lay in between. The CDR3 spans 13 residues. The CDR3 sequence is CASSLQRAGGYTF. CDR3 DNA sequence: TGTGCCAGCAGTCTTCAGCGAGCGGGGGGGTACACCTTC.

CDR3 nucleotide sequence: TGTGCCAGCAGCCAAGGTGGATGGCAGCCCCAGCATTTT. Translated, it gives CASSQGGWQPQHF. The chain recombines TRBV3-1 with TRBJ1-5; D is undetermined. The CDR3 is 13 residues long. Germline V gene sequence: CDR1 LGHDT, CDR2 YNNKEL (reference sequence). V was trimmed by 1 base and J by 7 bases, leaving 8 bases between them.

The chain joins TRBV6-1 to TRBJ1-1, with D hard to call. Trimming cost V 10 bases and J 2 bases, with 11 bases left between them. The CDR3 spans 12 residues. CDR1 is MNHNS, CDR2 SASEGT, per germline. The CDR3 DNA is TGTGCCACCACTCAGGAAAACACTGAAGCTTTCTTT. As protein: CATTQENTEAFF.

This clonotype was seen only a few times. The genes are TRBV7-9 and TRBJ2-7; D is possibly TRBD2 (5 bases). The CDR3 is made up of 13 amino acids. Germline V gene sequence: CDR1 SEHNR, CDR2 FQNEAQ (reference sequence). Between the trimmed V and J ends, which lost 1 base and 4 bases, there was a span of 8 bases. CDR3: CASSLGAEYEQYV. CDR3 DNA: TGTGCCAGCAGCTTAGGAGCGGAGTACGAGCAGTACGTC.

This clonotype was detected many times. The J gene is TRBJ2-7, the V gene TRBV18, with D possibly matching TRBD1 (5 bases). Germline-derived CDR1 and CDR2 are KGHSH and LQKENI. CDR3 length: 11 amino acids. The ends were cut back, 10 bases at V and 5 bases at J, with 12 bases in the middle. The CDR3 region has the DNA TGTGCCACCGCCTCAGGGCACGAGCAGTACTTC. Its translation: CATASGHEQYF.

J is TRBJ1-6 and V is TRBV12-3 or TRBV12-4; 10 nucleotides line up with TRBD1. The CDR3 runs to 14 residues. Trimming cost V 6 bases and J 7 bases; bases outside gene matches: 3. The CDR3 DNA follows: TGTGCCAGCAGGGGACAGGGGTTAAATTCACCCCTCCACTTT. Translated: CASRGQGLNSPLHF.

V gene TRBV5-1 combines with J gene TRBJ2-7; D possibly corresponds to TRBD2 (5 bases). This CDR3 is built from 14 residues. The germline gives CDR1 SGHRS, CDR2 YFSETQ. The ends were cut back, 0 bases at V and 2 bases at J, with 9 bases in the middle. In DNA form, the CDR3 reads TGCGCCAGCAGCTTGGGACGGACTGCCTACGAGCAGTACTTC. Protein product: CASSLGRTAYEQYF.

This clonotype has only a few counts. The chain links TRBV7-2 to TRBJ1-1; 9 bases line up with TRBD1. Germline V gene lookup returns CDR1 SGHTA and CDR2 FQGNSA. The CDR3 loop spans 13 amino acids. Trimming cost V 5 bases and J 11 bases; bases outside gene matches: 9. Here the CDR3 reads CASSLRDRVGAFF. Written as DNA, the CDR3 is TGTGCCAGCAGCCTCCGGGACAGGGTAGGTGCTTTCTTT.

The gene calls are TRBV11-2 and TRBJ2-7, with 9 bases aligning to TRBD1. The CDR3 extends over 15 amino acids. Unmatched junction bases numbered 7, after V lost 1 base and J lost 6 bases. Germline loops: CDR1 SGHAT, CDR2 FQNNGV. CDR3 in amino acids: CASSLVPGQGSEQYF. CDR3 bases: TGTGCCAGCAGCTTAGTACCGGGACAGGGCTCCGAGCAGTACTTC. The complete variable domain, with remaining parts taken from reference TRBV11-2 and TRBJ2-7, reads EAGVAQSPRYKIIEKRQSVAFWCNPISGHATLYWYQQILGQGPKLLIQFQNNGVVDDSQLPKDRFSAERLKGVDSTLKIQPAKLEDSAVYLCASSLVPGQGSEQYFGPGTRLTVT.

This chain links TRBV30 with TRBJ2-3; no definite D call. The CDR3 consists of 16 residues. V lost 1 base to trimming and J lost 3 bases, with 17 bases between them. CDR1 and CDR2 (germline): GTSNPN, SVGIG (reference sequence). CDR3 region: CAWSGVVAPGTDTQYF. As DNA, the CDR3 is TGTGCCTGGAGTGGGGTAGTGGCACCTGGTACAGATACGCAGTATTTT.

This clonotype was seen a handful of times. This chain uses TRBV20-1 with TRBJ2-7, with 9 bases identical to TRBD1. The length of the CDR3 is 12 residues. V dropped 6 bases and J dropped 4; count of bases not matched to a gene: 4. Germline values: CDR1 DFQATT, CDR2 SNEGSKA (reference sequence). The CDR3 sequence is CSARGQGYEQYV. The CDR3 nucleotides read TGCAGTGCACGGGGACAGGGATACGAGCAGTACGTC.

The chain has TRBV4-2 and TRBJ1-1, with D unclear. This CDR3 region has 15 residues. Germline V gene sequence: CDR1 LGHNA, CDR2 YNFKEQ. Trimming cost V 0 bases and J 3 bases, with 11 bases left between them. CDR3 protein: CASSQEELRDTEAFF. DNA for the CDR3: TGTGCCAGCAGCCAAGAAGAGTTGCGGGACACTGAAGCTTTCTTT.

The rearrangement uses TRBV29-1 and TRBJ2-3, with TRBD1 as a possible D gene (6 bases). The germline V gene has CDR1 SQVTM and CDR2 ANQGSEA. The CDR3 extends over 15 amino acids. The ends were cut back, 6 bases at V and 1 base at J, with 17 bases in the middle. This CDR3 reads CSVHRVAVGTDTQYF. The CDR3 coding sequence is TGCAGCGTGCACAGGGTGGCGGTAGGCACAGATACGCAGTATTTT.

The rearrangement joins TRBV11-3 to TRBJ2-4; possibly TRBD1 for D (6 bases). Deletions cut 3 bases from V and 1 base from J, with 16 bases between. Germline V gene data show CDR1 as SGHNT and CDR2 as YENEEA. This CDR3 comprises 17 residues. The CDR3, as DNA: TGTGCCAGCAGCTTTTTTCCGGGCCAGGGGGCCAAAAACATTCAGTACTTC. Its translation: CASSFFPGQGAKNIQYF.

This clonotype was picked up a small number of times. DNA of the CDR3: TGTGCCAGCAGCACATTACCACAGGTCTCTGGAAACACCATATATTTT. As protein: CASSTLPQVSGNTIYF. The rearrangement uses TRBV5-6 and TRBJ1-3, with D tentatively TRBD1 (5 bases). Germline loops: CDR1 SGHDT, CDR2 YYEEEE. V dropped 4 bases and J dropped 0 bases, with 14 bases sitting between them. This CDR3 has 16 amino acids.